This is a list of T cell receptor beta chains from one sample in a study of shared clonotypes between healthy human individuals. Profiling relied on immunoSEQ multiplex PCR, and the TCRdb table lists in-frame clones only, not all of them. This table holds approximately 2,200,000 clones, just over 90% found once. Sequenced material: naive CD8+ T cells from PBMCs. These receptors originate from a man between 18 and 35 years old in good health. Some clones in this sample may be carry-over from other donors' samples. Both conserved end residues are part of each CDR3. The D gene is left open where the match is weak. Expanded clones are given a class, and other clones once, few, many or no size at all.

CDR3: CASSLALTATYGYTF
DNA: TGTGCCAGCAGCTTAGCGCTCACAGCGACTTATGGCTACACCTTC
D: .
size: once
length: 15
J: TRBJ1-2
V: TRBV7-9

CDR3: CSVVWGGLLAGAEPPYF
DNA: TGCAGCGTTGTGTGGGGGGGTCTACTAGCGGGAGCTGAACCTCCGTACTTC
D: TRBD2
size: .
length: 17
J: TRBJ2-7
V: TRBV29-1

CDR3: CSVLRVRGTDTQYF
DNA: TGCAGCGTACTCCGGGTTAGGGGCACAGATACGCAGTATTTT
D: .
size: .
length: 14
J: TRBJ2-3
V: TRBV29-1

CDR3: CASSQEWGQGSGEQYF
DNA: TGTGCCAGCAGCCAAGAATGGGGACAGGGATCTGGAGAGCAGTACTTC
D: TRBD1
size: .
length: 16
J: TRBJ2-7
V: TRBV14

CDR3: CASSPGQGAYGSYNEQFF
DNA: TGTGCCAGCTCACCGGGACAGGGGGCCTATGGCTCCTACAATGAGCAGTTCTTC
D: TRBD1
size: .
length: 18
J: TRBJ2-1
V: TRBV18

CDR3: CASRDGYYEQYF
DNA: TGTGCCAGCCGGGACGGGTACTACGAGCAGTACTTC
D: .
size: .
length: 12
J: TRBJ2-7
V: TRBV19

CDR3: CASSQNRGQGEKLFF
DNA: TGTGCCAGCAGCCAAAACAGGGGGCAGGGTGAAAAACTGTTTTTT
D: TRBD1
size: .
length: 15
J: TRBJ1-4
V: TRBV9

CDR3: CASSSRGAGELFF
DNA: TGTGCCAGCAGTTCCCGCGGAGCCGGGGAGCTGTTTTTT
D: .
size: .
length: 13
J: TRBJ2-2
V: TRBV27

CDR3: CSVDSTQETQYF
DNA: TGCAGCGTTGACAGCACCCAAGAGACCCAGTACTTC
D: .
size: .
length: 12
J: TRBJ2-5
V: TRBV29-1

CDR3: CASSLPPLHCYEQYF
DNA: TGTGCCAGCAGTCTGCCGCCTCTCCACTGCTACGAGCAGTACTTC
D: .
size: .
length: 15
J: TRBJ2-7
V: TRBV6-5

CDR3: CASSLASANRVTDTQYF
DNA: TGTGCCAGCAGCTTAGCGAGTGCAAACCGGGTCACAGATACGCAGTATTTT
D: .
size: .
length: 17
J: TRBJ2-3
V: TRBV7-6

CDR3: CASSLGLREESYEQYF
DNA: TGTGCCAGCAGCTTAGGGTTGCGGGAGGAGTCCTACGAGCAGTACTTC
D: TRBD2
size: .
length: 16
J: TRBJ2-7
V: TRBV7-9

CDR3: CATSRDRRHSASGNTIYF
DNA: TGTGCCACCAGCAGAGATAGGAGACATTCGGCCTCTGGAAACACCATATATTTT
D: .
size: .
length: 18
J: TRBJ1-3
V: TRBV15

CDR3: CATCRTYTDTQYF
DNA: TGTGCCACCTGTAGGACATACACAGATACGCAGTATTTT
D: .
size: .
length: 13
J: TRBJ2-3
V: TRBV28

CDR3: CSAQTDSYEQYF
DNA: TGCAGCGCTCAGACGGACTCCTACGAGCAGTACTTC
D: .
size: .
length: 12
J: TRBJ2-7
V: TRBV29-1

CDR3: CASSEGLAGFKQYF
DNA: TGTGCCAGCAGTGAGGGACTAGCGGGGTTCAAGCAGTACTTC
D: TRBD2
size: .
length: 14
J: TRBJ2-7
V: TRBV2

CDR3: CATSRDGNTDTQYF
DNA: TGTGCCACCAGCAGAGATGGGAACACAGATACGCAGTATTTT
D: .
size: .
length: 14
J: TRBJ2-3
V: TRBV15

CDR3: CASSLAGYPDTQYF
DNA: TGCGCCAGCAGCTTGGCAGGGTACCCAGATACGCAGTATTTT
D: .
size: .
length: 14
J: TRBJ2-3
V: TRBV5-1

CDR3: CASSLALASSYEQYF
DNA: TGTGCCAGCAGCTTGGCACTAGCGAGTTCCTACGAGCAGTACTTC
D: TRBD2
size: .
length: 15
J: TRBJ2-7
V: TRBV5-8

CDR3: CASGLAPTYEQYF
DNA: TGTGCCAGTGGACTAGCGCCAACCTACGAGCAGTACTTC
D: TRBD2
size: .
length: 13
J: TRBJ2-7
V: TRBV27

CDR3: CASSVAYGVGPQETQYF
DNA: TGTGCCAGCAGCGTAGCTTACGGGGTGGGACCCCAAGAGACCCAGTACTTC
D: .
size: .
length: 17
J: TRBJ2-5
V: TRBV9

CDR3: CASSPRGPRESEQFF
DNA: TGTGCCAGCAGCCCTAGAGGGCCAAGGGAAAGTGAGCAGTTCTTC
D: .
size: .
length: 15
J: TRBJ2-1
V: TRBV7-9

CDR3: CSVGTDSYEQYF
DNA: TGCAGCGTTGGTACAGACTCCTACGAGCAGTACTTC
D: .
size: .
length: 12
J: TRBJ2-7
V: TRBV29-1

CDR3: CASSLGGEGTQYF
DNA: TGTGCCAGCAGTTTGGGGGGTGAAGGGACCCAGTACTTC
D: .
size: .
length: 13
J: TRBJ2-5
V: TRBV27

CDR3: CASSRGRGFYEQYF
DNA: TGTGCCAGCTCACGCGGGAGGGGCTTCTACGAGCAGTACTTC
D: TRBD2
size: once
length: 14
J: TRBJ2-7
V: TRBV18

CDR3: CASGSGLYPYEQYF
DNA: TGTGCCAGCGGTTCAGGACTTTACCCCTACGAGCAGTACTTC
D: .
size: .
length: 14
J: TRBJ2-7
V: TRBV27

CDR3: CASSLVAAQRDTQYF
DNA: TGTGCCAGCAGCTTGGTTGCAGCCCAAAGGGATACGCAGTATTTT
D: .
size: .
length: 15
J: TRBJ2-3
V: TRBV5-6

CDR3: CASSFGIGETQYF
DNA: TGTGCCAGCAGTTTCGGGATTGGAGAGACCCAGTACTTC
D: .
size: .
length: 13
J: TRBJ2-5
V: TRBV28

CDR3: CASSTRTGPEAFF
DNA: TGTGCCAGCAGCACCCGGACAGGGCCTGAAGCTTTCTTT
D: TRBD1
size: .
length: 13
J: TRBJ1-1
V: TRBV11-1